These 31 T cell receptor beta chains were sequenced from one sample in a study of post-analysis software for immune sequencing data. Study-wide findings and caveats: TRBV segments more frequent in patients than in controls numbered five and included TRBV5-6, TRBV5-1 and TRBV20-1.

TCR beta libraries were prepared from cDNA with unique molecular identifiers. MiXCR, run by TCRdb on the PCR reads, gives a single entry per CDR3 protein. The sample lists some 700,000 distinct CDR3 sequences, more than 50% occurring once. These receptors lack a known antigen. Sequenced material: blood. All receptors come from a girl aged 2-10 years with multiple sclerosis.

The rearrangement links TRBV20-1 to TRBJ2-3; D is ambiguous. Germline loops: CDR1 DFQATT, CDR2 SNEGSKA (reference sequence). The CDR3 spans 11 residues. With 5 bases removed from V and 5 bases from J, the gap between germline ends came to 8 bases. The CDR3 coding sequence is TGCAGTGCTCGGAGTGGAGATACGCAGTATTTT. Its protein is CSARSGDTQYF.

The rearrangement joins TRBV29-1 to TRBJ2-6, with a weak D call TRBD1 (6 bases). CDR1 and CDR2 (germline): SQVTM, ANQGSEA. The CDR3 totals 13 residues. V lost 5 bases and J lost 3, with 8 bases in between. As DNA, the CDR3 is TGCAGCGTTAAACAGGGTGGGGCCAACGTCCTGACTTTC. It yields the protein CSVKQGGANVLTF.

This clonotype was recorded a few times. CDR3 sequence (DNA): TGTGCCAGCAGCTGGAATGGCTACACCTTC. Residues: CASSWNGYTF. The chain recombines TRBV7-3 with TRBJ1-2; D gene ambiguous. CDR3 length equals 10 residues. The germline V and J ends were trimmed by 4 bases and 6 bases, with 3 bases remaining between them. Looked up from germline, CDR1 is SGHTA and CDR2 is FQGTGA.

V gene TRBV20-1 combines with J gene TRBJ2-4; 10 bases fit TRBD2. The J call may be wrong; the DNA end is better matched by TRBJ2-7. In germline, CDR1 is DFQATT, CDR2 SNEGSKA (reference sequence). This CDR3 region has 17 residues. The CDR3 reads CSARDWGSSGSQDEQYF. The CDR3 DNA sequence: TGCAGTGCTAGAGATTGGGGGTCTAGCGGGAGTCAAGACGAGCAGTACTTC.

This clonotype has just a few counts. The chain has TRBV6-1 and TRBJ2-5, with 16 bases that match TRBD2. The J call is in doubt because the DNA end fits TRBJ2-7 better. Germline lookup yields CDR1 MNHNS and CDR2 SASEGT. CDR3 size: 16 residues. CDR3 protein: CASSRGTSGRVDEQYF. DNA of the CDR3: TGTGCCAGCAGTAGAGGGACTAGCGGGAGGGTCGACGAGCAGTACTTC.

This chain joins TRBV29-1 and TRBJ2-7; maybe TRBD2 (7 bases). This CDR3 is 14 amino acids long. From germline, CDR1 is SQVTM and CDR2 ANQGSEA. Trimming removed 4 bases from V and 0 bases from J, with 13 bases in between. The CDR3 DNA reads as TGCAGCGTTGGAGGGGGGGGCAGCTCCTACGAGCAGTACTTC. Protein product: CSVGGGGSSYEQYF.

This CDR3 is CASSGGPEQFF. As DNA, the CDR3 is TGCGCCAGCAGTGGGGGTCCTGAGCAGTTCTTC. The chain couples TRBV10-1 to TRBJ2-1; D gene uncertain. The CDR3 is 11 amino acids. Germline V gene lookup returns CDR1 WNHNN and CDR2 SYGVQD (reference sequence). V lost 4 bases and J 9 bases, leaving 7 bases between the germline ends.

The chain combines TRBV20-1 with TRBJ2-3; TRBD2 agrees at 10 bases. Germline V gene sequence: CDR1 DFQATT, CDR2 SNEGSKA (reference sequence). The CDR3 runs to 15 residues. V was pared by 6 bases and J by 0 bases, with 6 bases of the junction left unmatched. The CDR3 is CSAPGLAPSTDTQYF. For the CDR3, the DNA is TGCAGTGCGCCGGGACTAGCGCCTAGCACAGATACGCAGTATTTT.

V and J are TRBV20-1 and TRBJ2-3, with D perhaps matching TRBD2 (6 bases). Germline values: CDR1 DFQATT, CDR2 SNEGSKA (reference sequence). The CDR3 extends over 17 amino acids. Trimming took 0 bases from V and 2 from J, leaving 18 bases between them. The CDR3 loop reads CSARDPGTAYYTDTQYF. CDR3 in DNA: TGCAGTGCTAGAGACCCAGGGACTGCCTACTACACAGATACGCAGTATTTT.

The rearrangement uses TRBV20-1 and TRBJ2-4; 7 nucleotides match TRBD1. The V segment lost 2 bases and the J segment 1 base; nucleotides outside the gene matches: 8. Germline CDR1 is DFQATT and CDR2 is SNEGSKA (reference sequence). The CDR3 consists of 16 residues. CDR3 sequence reads: CSARPSDRVAKNIQYF. In DNA, the CDR3 is TGCAGTGCTAGACCCTCTGACAGGGTTGCCAAAAACATTCAGTACTTC.

The chain uses TRBV7-9 and TRBJ2-1; 9 nucleotides line up with TRBD2. Per germline, CDR1 SEHNR and CDR2 FQNEAQ (reference sequence). Trimming took 4 bases from V and 3 from J; bases not matched to a gene: 4. CDR3 size: 15 residues. CDR3 nucleotides: TGTGCCAGCAGCTGGGCGGGAGGGGGCTACAATGAGCAGTTCTTC. Its protein product is CASSWAGGGYNEQFF.

This clonotype has a handful of counts. This sequence joins TRBV28 and TRBJ1-5, with D uncertain. The V gene lost 5 bases and the J gene lost 0 bases, with 23 bases spanning the gap. The CDR3 consists of 19 residues. Germline CDR1 is MDHEN and CDR2 is SYDVKM. Here the CDR3 DNA reads TGTGCCAGCAGTGGTCCTTCAGGAACCCCCTTTTATAGCAATCAGCCCCAGCATTTT. This codes for CASSGPSGTPFYSNQPQHF. Looking up the rest from reference TRBV28 and TRBJ1-5 gives the full variable domain: DVKVTQSSRYLVKRTGEKVFLECVQDMDHENMFWYRQDPGLGLRLIYFSYDVKMKEKGDIPEGYSVSREKKERFSLILESASTNQTSMYLCASSGPSGTPFYSNQPQHFGDGTRLSIL.

As to this clonotype: One junction end does not reproduce the germline sequence, and a read error may be involved. The chain joins TRBV25-1 to TRBJ1-6; D is unresolved. CDR1 and CDR2 (germline): MGHDK, SYGVNS. The CDR3 is made up of 12 amino acids. Here the CDR3 reads CASSEYTSPLHF. CDR3 nucleotide sequence: TGTGCCAGCAGTGAATATACTTCACCCCTCCACTTT. Filled out from reference TRBV25-1 and TRBJ1-6, the complete variable domain reads EADIYQTPRYLVIGTGKKITLECSQTMGHDKMYWYQQDPGMELHLIHYSYGVNSTEKGDLSSESTVSRIRTEHFPLTLESARPSHTSQYLCASSEYTSPLHFGNGTRLTVT.

This clonotype was observed a handful of times. The chain is built from TRBV5-1 and TRBJ2-3; the D is unclear. CDR1 is SGHRS and CDR2 is YFSETQ in the germline V gene. The CDR3 is 18 residues long. Trimming shortened V by 0 bases and J by 3 bases, and 20 bases separated the two germline ends. The CDR3 region is CASSLEGFSAAPTDTQYF. The CDR3, as DNA: TGCGCCAGCAGCTTGGAGGGTTTCTCCGCAGCCCCTACAGATACGCAGTATTTT.

This chain uses TRBV12-3 or TRBV12-4 with TRBJ2-5; 12 bases are shared with TRBD2. With 6 bases clipped from V and 4 bases from J, the junction kept 9 bases outside the gene matches. The length of the CDR3 is 16 residues. CDR3 protein: CASSPLTSGRRETQYF. CDR3 bases: TGTGCCAGCAGCCCCCTGACTAGCGGGAGAAGAGAGACCCAGTACTTC.

V usage is TRBV20-1 and J usage is TRBJ2-7; D may correspond to TRBD1 or TRBD2 (5 bases each). Germline CDR1 DFQATT, CDR2 SNEGSKA (reference sequence). V shed 5 bases and J shed 1 base, with 12 bases lying between them. The CDR3 length is 13 residues. CDR3 region: CSAWDGGSYEQYF. The CDR3 DNA is TGCAGTGCTTGGGACGGCGGGTCCTACGAGCAGTACTTC.

This clonotype has more than one count but fewer than ten. The CDR3 is CASSQDPVLRDIQYF. The CDR3 DNA reads as TGTGCCAGCAGCCAAGATCCGGTCCTCAGGGACATTCAGTACTTC. The chain is built from TRBV3-1 and TRBJ2-4; a weak D match, TRBD1 (5 bases). Looked up from germline, CDR1 is LGHDT and CDR2 is YNNKEL (reference sequence). This CDR3 has 15 amino acids. Deletions cut 0 bases from V and 8 bases from J, with 14 bases between.

This sequence joins TRBV7-2 and TRBJ2-1; 8 nucleotides align to TRBD2. Per germline, CDR1 SGHTA and CDR2 FQGNSA. The ends lost 3 bases at V and 3 bases at J; junction bases unmatched: 10. The CDR3 is 17 amino acids. CDR3 sequence (DNA): TGTGCCAGCAGCTTTTCTAGGCGGGAGGAAATCTACAATGAGCAGTTCTTC. Its translation is CASSFSRREEIYNEQFF.

This clonotype occurred a few times. V usage is TRBV9 and J usage is TRBJ2-3, with 8 bases fitting TRBD2. The CDR3 sequence is 17 residues long. V was pared by 3 bases and J by 0 bases, with 9 bases of the junction left unmatched. Germline-derived CDR1 and CDR2 are SGDLS and YYNGEE. For the CDR3, the DNA is TGTGCCAGCAGCGCGAATTTAGCGGGAACTAGCACAGATACGCAGTATTTT. Translated: CASSANLAGTSTDTQYF.

This chain uses TRBV5-1 with TRBJ2-7; TRBD1 is a possible D gene (6 bases). This CDR3 has 15 amino acids. V shed 0 bases and J shed 2 bases, with 12 bases lying between them. Germline V gene lookup returns CDR1 SGHRS and CDR2 YFSETQ. The CDR3 protein is CASSLVAGAAYEQYF. The CDR3, as DNA: TGCGCCAGCAGCTTGGTGGCAGGGGCCGCCTACGAGCAGTACTTC. Full variable domain (rest looked up from reference TRBV5-1 and TRBJ2-7): KAGVTQTPRYLIKTRGQQVTLSCSPISGHRSVSWYQQTPGQGLQFLFEYFSETQRNKGNFPGRFSGRQFSNSRSEMNVSTLELGDSALYLCASSLVAGAAYEQYFGPGTRLTVT.

This clonotype was recorded a few times. CDR3 loop: CASSAGRRAYEQYF. Written as DNA, the CDR3 is TGTGCCAGCAGCGCCGGACGGAGGGCCTACGAGCAGTACTTC. The chain employs TRBV9 and TRBJ2-7; a possible D gene is TRBD2 (6 bases). Germline-derived CDR1 and CDR2 are SGDLS and YYNGEE. V lost 3 bases and J lost 2, with 12 bases in between. CDR3 length: 14 residues.

This clonotype was seen just once. The chain recombines TRBV5-1 with TRBJ2-7; D perhaps matches TRBD1 (5 bases). Germline lookup yields CDR1 SGHRS and CDR2 YFSETQ. The CDR3 consists of 14 residues. V was cut by 2 bases and J by 2 bases, with 11 bases left in between. The CDR3 region is CASSLNQGAYEQYF. CDR3 coding DNA: TGCGCCAGCAGCTTAAACCAGGGCGCCTACGAGCAGTACTTC.

The rearrangement links TRBV20-1 to TRBJ2-3, with D unresolved. The CDR3 extends over 13 amino acids. V lost 2 bases, J lost 1 base, and 7 bases lay in between. Looked up from germline, CDR1 is DFQATT and CDR2 is SNEGSKA (reference sequence). The CDR3 nucleotides are TGCAGTGCTAGAAAGACTGGCACAGATACGCAGTATTTT. Translating gives CSARKTGTDTQYF.

The CDR3, as DNA: TGCGCCAGCAGCGTGGACATTCGTGAGACCCAGTACTTC. It specifies CASSVDIRETQYF. This chain links TRBV5-1 with TRBJ2-5; D may be TRBD1 (5 bases). Germline loops: CDR1 SGHRS, CDR2 YFSETQ. This CDR3 spans 13 amino acids. Trimming took off 4 bases at V and 5 bases at J, with 12 bases between the two ends.

The J gene is TRBJ2-7, the V gene TRBV27, with 14 bases matching TRBD2. The germline gives CDR1 MNHEY, CDR2 SMNVEV (reference sequence). The ends lost 6 bases at V and 5 bases at J; junction bases unmatched: 9. CDR3 length: 16 residues. CDR3: CASSLGLAGDKDEQYF. The CDR3 coding sequence is TGTGCCAGCAGCCTGGGACTAGCGGGAGACAAGGACGAGCAGTACTTC.

The sample holds one count of this clonotype. At one of its ends the junction is not consistent with the germline gene, which may arise from a read error. The chain couples TRBV7-2 to TRBJ1-6; D gene unclear. CDR1 is SGHTA, CDR2 FQGNSA, per germline. This CDR3 has 16 residues. The CDR3 DNA is TGTGTCAGCAGCTTAGACCCCCTCTCCTATAATTCACCCCTCCACTTT. Translated, it gives CVSSLDPLSYNSPLHF.

The V gene is TRBV25-1, the J gene TRBJ2-7; D is possibly TRBD1 or TRBD2 (5 bases each). Per germline, CDR1 MGHDK and CDR2 SYGVNS. CDR3 length: 15 amino acids. The V and J ends lost 0 bases and 3 bases respectively, with 12 bases between them. CDR3 sequence reads: CASSEYRGPVYEQYF. In DNA, the CDR3 is TGTGCCAGCAGTGAATATCGGGGCCCTGTCTACGAGCAGTACTTC.

The V gene is TRBV12-3 or TRBV12-4, the J gene TRBJ2-5; D is possibly TRBD2 (5 bases). The CDR3 totals 14 residues. V was trimmed by 6 bases and J by 4 bases, leaving 15 bases between them. CDR3 region: CASSPPTGVETQYF. CDR3 bases: TGTGCCAGCAGCCCTCCGACCGGGGTAGAGACCCAGTACTTC.

The V and J genes are TRBV12-3 or TRBV12-4 and TRBJ2-4; D uncertain. Trimming removed 6 bases from V and 8 bases from J, with 14 bases in between. The CDR3 covers 13 residues. The CDR3: CASSWVHRDIQYF. CDR3 bases: TGTGCCAGCAGCTGGGTACATCGGGACATTCAGTACTTC.

The sample holds a few counts of this clonotype. In DNA, the CDR3 is TGCGCCAGCAGCTTGTCGGTGGATCTCTACGAGCAGTACTTC. Translated, it gives CASSLSVDLYEQYF. The chain recombines TRBV5-1 with TRBJ2-5; D not resolved. Matching the DNA end better, TRBJ2-7 makes the J call doubtful. The CDR3 loop spans 14 amino acids. Germline loops: CDR1 SGHRS, CDR2 YFSETQ.

The chain employs TRBV5-1 and TRBJ2-1; a possible D gene is TRBD1 (5 bases). The length of the CDR3 is 15 residues. The germline CDR1 and CDR2 sequences are SGHRS and YFSETQ. Trimming removed 4 bases from V and 1 base from J, with 12 bases in between. The CDR3 coding sequence is TGCGCCAGCAGCCCCGGACAAATTTCCTACAATGAGCAGTTCTTC. As protein: CASSPGQISYNEQFF.